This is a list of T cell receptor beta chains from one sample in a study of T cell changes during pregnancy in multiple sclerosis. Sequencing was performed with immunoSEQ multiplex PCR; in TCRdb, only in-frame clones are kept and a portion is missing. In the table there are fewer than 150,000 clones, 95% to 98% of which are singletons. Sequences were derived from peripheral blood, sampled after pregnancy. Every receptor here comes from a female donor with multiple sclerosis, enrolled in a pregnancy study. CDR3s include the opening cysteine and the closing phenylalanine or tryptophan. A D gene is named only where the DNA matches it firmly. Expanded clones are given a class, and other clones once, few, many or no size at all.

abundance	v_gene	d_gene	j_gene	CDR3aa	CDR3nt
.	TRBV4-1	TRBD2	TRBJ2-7	CASSPFGGGLYEQYF	TGCGCCAGCAGCCCATTCGGGGGGGGCTTGTACGAGCAGTACTTC
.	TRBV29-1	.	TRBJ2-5	CSVPLAGQETQYF	TGCAGCGTTCCGCTGGCGGGACAAGAGACCCAGTACTTC
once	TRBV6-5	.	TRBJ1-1	CASSEQPGSPEAFF	TGTGCCAGCAGTGAACAACCAGGTTCCCCTGAAGCTTTCTTT
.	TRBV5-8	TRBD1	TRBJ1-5	CASSQARGFIQPQHF	TGTGCCAGCAGCCAGGCCAGGGGGTTTATTCAGCCCCAGCATTTT
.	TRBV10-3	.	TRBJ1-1	CAIRRPGHGVNTEAFF	TGTGCCATCAGGAGACCGGGACACGGGGTAAACACTGAAGCTTTCTTT
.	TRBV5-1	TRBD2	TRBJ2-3	CASSLRTSGFTDTQYF	TGCGCCAGCAGCCTTAGGACTAGCGGGTTCACAGATACGCAGTATTTT
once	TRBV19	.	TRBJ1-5	CASSKDSFKVVNQPQHF	TGTGCCAGTAGTAAGGACAGTTTTAAAGTAGTCAATCAGCCCCAGCATTTT
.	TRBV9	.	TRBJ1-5	CASSEGGFSNQPQHF	TGTGCCAGCAGCGAGGGGGGGTTTAGCAATCAGCCCCAGCATTTT
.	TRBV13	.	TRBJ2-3	CASSGSGGPRTDTQYF	TGTGCCAGCAGCGGGTCCGGAGGGCCTCGCACAGATACGCAGTATTTT
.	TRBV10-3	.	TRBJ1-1	CAISEGHKNTEAFF	TGTGCCATCAGTGAGGGACACAAGAACACTGAAGCTTTCTTT
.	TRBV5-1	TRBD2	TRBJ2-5	CASSWGLAGPQETQYF	TGCGCCAGCAGCTGGGGACTAGCGGGACCCCAAGAGACCCAGTACTTC
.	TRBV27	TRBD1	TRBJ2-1	CASGWTGLNEQFF	TGTGCCAGCGGATGGACAGGGCTCAATGAGCAGTTCTTC
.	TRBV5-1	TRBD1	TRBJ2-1	CASSGGLGQGANEQFF	TGCGCCAGCAGCGGGGGCTTGGGACAGGGGGCCAATGAGCAGTTCTTC
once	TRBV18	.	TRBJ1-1	CASSPQGVGTEAFF	TGTGCCAGCTCCCCTCAGGGTGTTGGCACTGAAGCTTTCTTT
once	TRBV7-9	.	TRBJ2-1	CASSHVVREQFF	TGTGCCAGCAGCCACGTAGTTCGTGAGCAGTTCTTC
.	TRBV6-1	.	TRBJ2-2	CASSAGVVTEELFF	TGTGCCAGCTCGGCAGGGGTTGTGACCGAGGAGCTGTTTTTT
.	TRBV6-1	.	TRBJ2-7	CASSEWDLPPYEQYF	TGTGCCAGCAGTGAATGGGACTTGCCACCCTACGAGCAGTACTTC
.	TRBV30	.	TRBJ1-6	CAWLTGPRAASPLHF	TGTGCCTGGTTGACAGGCCCCAGGGCAGCTTCACCCCTCCACTTT
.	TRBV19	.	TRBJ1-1	CASSIVQGSEAFF	TGTGCCAGTAGTATAGTACAGGGAAGCGAAGCTTTCTTT
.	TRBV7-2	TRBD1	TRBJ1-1	CASSIDRGEAFF	TGTGCCAGCAGCATAGACAGGGGGGAAGCTTTCTTT
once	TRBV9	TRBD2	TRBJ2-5	CASSAGTSGPLTQYF	TGTGCCAGCAGCGCCGGGACTAGCGGGCCTCTGACCCAGTACTTC
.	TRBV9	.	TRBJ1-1	CASSQVGRGGTEAFF	TGTGCCAGCAGCCAAGTAGGTAGGGGGGGCACTGAAGCTTTCTTT
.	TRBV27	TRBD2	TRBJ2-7	CASSLYTGGDYEQYF	TGTGCCAGCAGTTTATATACGGGAGGGGACTACGAGCAGTACTTC
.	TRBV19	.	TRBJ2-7	CASSNRDSNMSF	TGTGCCAGTAGTAACCGGGACTCAAATATGTCCTTC
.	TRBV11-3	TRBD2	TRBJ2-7	CASSLGSHSGGRVAYEQYF	TGTGCCAGCAGCTTAGGCTCACACTCGGGCGGGAGAGTGGCCTACGAGCAGTACTTC
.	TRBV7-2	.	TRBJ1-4	CASSSHPWRGLDEKLFF	TGTGCCAGCAGCTCCCACCCTTGGCGGGGGTTGGATGAAAAACTGTTTTTT
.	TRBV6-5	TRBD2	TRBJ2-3	CASRASGTPDTQYF	TGTGCCAGTCGGGCTAGCGGGACTCCGGATACGCAGTATTTT
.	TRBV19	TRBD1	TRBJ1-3	CASSIRGQGASSGNTIYF	TGTGCCAGTAGTATTAGAGGACAGGGGGCTTCCTCTGGAAACACCATATATTTT
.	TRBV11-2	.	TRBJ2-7	CASSLVWASSKQYF	TGTGCCAGCAGCTTAGTCTGGGCCAGCTCCAAGCAGTACTTC
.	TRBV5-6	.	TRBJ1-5	CASSSTAGQPQHF	TGTGCCAGCAGCTCAACAGCGGGTCAGCCCCAGCATTTT
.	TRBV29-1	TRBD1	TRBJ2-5	CSVDFADRAQETQYF	TGCAGCGTTGACTTCGCCGACAGGGCACAAGAGACCCAGTACTTC
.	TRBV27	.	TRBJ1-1	CASSRGFGWTEAFF	TGTGCCAGCAGTCGGGGTTTCGGGTGGACTGAAGCTTTCTTT
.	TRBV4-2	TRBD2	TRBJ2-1	CASSQDGLAGYNEQFF	TGTGCCAGCAGCCAAGATGGGCTAGCGGGTTACAATGAGCAGTTCTTC
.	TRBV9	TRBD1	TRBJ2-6	CASEDRSRGANVLTF	TGTGCCAGCGAGGACAGGTCGAGGGGGGCCAACGTCCTGACTTTC
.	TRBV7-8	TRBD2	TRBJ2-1	CASSFRGGLRSQRQFF	TGTGCCAGCAGCTTCCGGGGGGGGTTGAGGTCTCAACGGCAGTTCTTC
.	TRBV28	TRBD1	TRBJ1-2	CASTTGTGLANYGYTF	TGTGCCAGCACAACCGGGACAGGGCTAGCTAACTATGGCTACACCTTC
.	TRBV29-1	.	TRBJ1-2	CSVVQGPSYTF	TGCAGCGTTGTGCAGGGTCCAAGCTACACCTTC
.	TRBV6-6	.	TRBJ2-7	CASSYPRGLSSYEQYF	TGTGCCAGCAGTTACCCGCGAGGGCTTTCCTCCTACGAGCAGTACTTC
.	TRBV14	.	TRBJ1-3	CASSPNRAIDTIYF	TGTGCCAGCAGTCCCAACAGGGCTATTGACACCATATATTTT
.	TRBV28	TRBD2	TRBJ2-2	CASSLASGRGNTGELFF	TGTGCCAGCAGTTTAGCCAGCGGGAGGGGGAACACCGGGGAGCTGTTTTTT
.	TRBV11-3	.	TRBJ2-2	CASSWPLQVRVGGTGELFF	TGTGCCAGCAGCTGGCCCCTTCAGGTAAGAGTCGGAGGAACCGGGGAGCTGTTTTTT
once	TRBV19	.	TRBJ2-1	CASKSATSPRANEQFF	TGTGCCAGTAAAAGCGCAACTAGCCCCCGGGCGAATGAGCAGTTCTTC
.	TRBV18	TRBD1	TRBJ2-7	CASSSGTGIVEQYF	TGTGCCAGCTCAAGTGGGACAGGTATTGTCGAGCAGTACTTC